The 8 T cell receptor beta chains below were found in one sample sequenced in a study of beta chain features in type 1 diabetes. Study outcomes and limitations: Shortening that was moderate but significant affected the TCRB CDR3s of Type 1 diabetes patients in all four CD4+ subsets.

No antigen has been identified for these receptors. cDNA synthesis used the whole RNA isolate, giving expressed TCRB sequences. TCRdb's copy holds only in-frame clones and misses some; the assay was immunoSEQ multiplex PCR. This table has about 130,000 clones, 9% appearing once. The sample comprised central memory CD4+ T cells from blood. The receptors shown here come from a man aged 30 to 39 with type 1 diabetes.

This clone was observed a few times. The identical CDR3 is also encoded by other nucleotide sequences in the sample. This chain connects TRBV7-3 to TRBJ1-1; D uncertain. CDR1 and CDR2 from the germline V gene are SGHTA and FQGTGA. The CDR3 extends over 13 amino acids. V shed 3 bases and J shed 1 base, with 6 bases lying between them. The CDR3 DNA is TGTGCCAGCAGCTTGACTCCGAACACTGAAGCTTTCTTT. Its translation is CASSLTPNTEAFF.

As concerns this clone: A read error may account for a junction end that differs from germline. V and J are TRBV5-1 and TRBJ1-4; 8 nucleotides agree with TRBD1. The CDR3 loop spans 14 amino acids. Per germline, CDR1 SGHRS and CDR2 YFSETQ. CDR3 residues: CASSLDYRGTRSSF. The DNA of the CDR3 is TGCGCCAGCAGCTTGGACTACAGGGGGACTCGCTCTTCTTTT.

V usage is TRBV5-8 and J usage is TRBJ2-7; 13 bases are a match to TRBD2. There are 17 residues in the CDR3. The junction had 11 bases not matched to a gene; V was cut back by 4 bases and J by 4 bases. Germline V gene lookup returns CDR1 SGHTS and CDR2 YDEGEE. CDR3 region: CASSPGLAGARNYEQYF. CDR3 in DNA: TGTGCCAGCAGCCCAGGACTAGCGGGAGCCCGTAATTACGAGCAGTACTTC.

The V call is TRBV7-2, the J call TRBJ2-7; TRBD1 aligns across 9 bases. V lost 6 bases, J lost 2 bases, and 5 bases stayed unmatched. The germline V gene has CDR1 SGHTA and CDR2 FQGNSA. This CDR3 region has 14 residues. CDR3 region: CASSQDRGAYEQYF. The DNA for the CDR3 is TGTGCCAGCAGTCAAGACAGGGGGGCCTACGAGCAGTACTTC.

CDR3: CASSQGTSGGRDEQFF. As DNA, the CDR3 is TGTGCCAGCAGCCAAGGTACCTCGGGGGGCCGGGATGAGCAGTTCTTC. The chain carries TRBV4-2 and TRBJ2-1; D possibly corresponds to TRBD2 (7 bases). The CDR3 runs to 16 residues. V was clipped by 1 base and J by 8 bases, with 18 bases between them. Germline V gives CDR1 LGHNA, CDR2 YNFKEQ.

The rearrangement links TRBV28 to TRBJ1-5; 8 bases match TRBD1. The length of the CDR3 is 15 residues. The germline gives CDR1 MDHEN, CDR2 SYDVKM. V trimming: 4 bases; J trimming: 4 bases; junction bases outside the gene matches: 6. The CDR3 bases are TGTGCCAGCAGTTCCGGACAGGGCGGGAATCAGCCCCAGCATTTT. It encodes CASSSGQGGNQPQHF. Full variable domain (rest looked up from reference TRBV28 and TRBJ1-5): DVKVTQSSRYLVKRTGEKVFLECVQDMDHENMFWYRQDPGLGLRLIYFSYDVKMKEKGDIPEGYSVSREKKERFSLILESASTNQTSMYLCASSSGQGGNQPQHFGDGTRLSIL.

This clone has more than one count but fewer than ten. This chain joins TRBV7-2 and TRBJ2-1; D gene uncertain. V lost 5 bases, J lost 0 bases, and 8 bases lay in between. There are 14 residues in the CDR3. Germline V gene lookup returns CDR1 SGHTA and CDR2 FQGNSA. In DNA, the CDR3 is TGTGCCAGCAGCCGGTCGAGCTCCTACAATGAGCAGTTCTTC. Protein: CASSRSSSYNEQFF.

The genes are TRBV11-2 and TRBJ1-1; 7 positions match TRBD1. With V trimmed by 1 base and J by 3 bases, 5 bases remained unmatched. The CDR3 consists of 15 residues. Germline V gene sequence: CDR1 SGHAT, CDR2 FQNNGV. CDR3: CASSLGRRGDTEAFF. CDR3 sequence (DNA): TGTGCCAGCAGCTTAGGTCGCAGGGGGGACACTGAAGCTTTCTTT.